This T cell receptor (beta chain) stems from a study of blood T cell repertoires in COVID-19. The study counted Cohort 3 donors as recovered given two negative PCRs, clearance, or symptom resolution. Assay: immunoSEQ multiplex PCR; the TCRdb copy retains only in-frame clones and omits some. The profile shows 400,000 or so clones, roughly 88% of them singletons. Germline V gene data show CDR1 as MNHNS and CDR2 as SASEGT. The CDR3 length is 17 residues. V was clipped by 0 bases and J by 4 bases, with 13 bases between them. The TCR originated in a man between 18 and 29 years old who had recovered from COVID-19. This rearrangement joins TRBV6-1 to TRBJ2-6, with TRBD1 as a possible D gene (6 bases). Material: PBMCs or T cells enriched from blood (not recorded which). Here the CDR3 DNA reads TGTGCCAGCAGTGAAGCGACCACAGGGTCCGGGGCCAACGTCCTGACTTTC. Protein product: CASSEATTGSGANVLTF.